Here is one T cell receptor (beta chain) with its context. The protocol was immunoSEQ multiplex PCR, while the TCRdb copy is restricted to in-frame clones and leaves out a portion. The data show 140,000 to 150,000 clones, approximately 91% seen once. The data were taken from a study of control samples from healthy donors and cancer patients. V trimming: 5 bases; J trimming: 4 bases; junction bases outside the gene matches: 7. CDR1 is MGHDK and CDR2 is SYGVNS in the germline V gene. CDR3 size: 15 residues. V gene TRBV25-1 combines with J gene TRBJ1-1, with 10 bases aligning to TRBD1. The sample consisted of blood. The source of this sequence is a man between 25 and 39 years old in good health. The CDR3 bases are TGTGCCAGCAGTCCTCGAGGGACAGGGGTCACTGAAGCTTTCTTT. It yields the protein CASSPRGTGVTEAFF.